A selection of T cell receptor beta chains follows, all from one sample in a study of T cell repertoires in cytomegalovirus infection. TCRdb re-called the reads through MiXCR, storing one row per CDR3 protein. This table holds approximately 1,000,000 distinct CDR3 sequences, roughly 30% found once. Their recognized antigens are unknown. The material was cultured CD8+ T cells from PBMCs, obtained from culture after CMV antigen stimulation. The receptors come from a human donor in good health (CMV status not recorded). Some clones in this sample may be carry-over from other donors' samples. The CDR3 runs from the conserved cysteine through the conserved F or W. D genes are given only for firm matches. Where a row states a size, it is once, few, many or the class of an expanded clone; other rows omit it.

len: 18; abundance: few; v_gene: TRBV15; j_gene: TRBJ2-6; d_gene: TRBD2; CDR3aa: CATSPGRGGDSGANVLTF; CDR3nt: TGTGCCACCAGCCCCGGTCGGGGGGGAGACTCTGGGGCCAACGTCCTGACTTTC
len: 15; abundance: -; v_gene: TRBV6-1; j_gene: TRBJ1-5; d_gene: -; CDR3aa: CASSEPRASNQPQHF; CDR3nt: TGTGCCAGCAGTGAACCAAGGGCCAGCAATCAGCCCCAGCATTTT
len: 16; abundance: -; v_gene: TRBV25-1; j_gene: TRBJ2-2; d_gene: TRBD1; CDR3aa: CASSVNRGRRTGELFF; CDR3nt: TGTGCCAGCAGTGTAAACAGGGGGCGCCGGACCGGGGAGCTGTTTTTT
len: 23; abundance: -; v_gene: TRBV7-2; j_gene: TRBJ1-2; d_gene: -; CDR3aa: CTSSLIRGYPGGTDRDLGYGYTF; CDR3nt: TGTACCAGCAGCTTAATTCGGGGATATCCAGGCGGGACGGACCGAGACTTAGGCTATGGCTACACCTTC
len: 16; abundance: few; v_gene: TRBV19; j_gene: TRBJ2-2; d_gene: -; CDR3aa: CASSILAQPNTGELFF; CDR3nt: TGTGCCAGTAGTATATTGGCACAGCCGAACACCGGGGAGCTGTTTTTT
len: 18; abundance: many; v_gene: TRBV27; j_gene: TRBJ2-1; d_gene: TRBD2; CDR3aa: CASSLGLGRGFSYNEQFF; CDR3nt: TGTGCCAGCAGTTTAGGGTTGGGGCGGGGGTTCTCCTACAATGAGCAGTTCTTC
len: 11; abundance: few; v_gene: TRBV4-1; j_gene: TRBJ1-2; d_gene: -; CDR3aa: CASSQDLEVLF; CDR3nt: TGCGCCAGCAGCCAAGACTTGGAGGTCCTCTTC
len: 14; abundance: -; v_gene: TRBV6-5; j_gene: TRBJ2-1; d_gene: -; CDR3aa: CASSYSGKGNEQFF; CDR3nt: TGTGCCAGCAGTTACTCGGGGAAGGGCAATGAGCAGTTCTTC
len: 15; abundance: -; v_gene: TRBV6-6; j_gene: TRBJ1-1; d_gene: -; CDR3aa: CASSYGGYENTEAFF; CDR3nt: TGTGCCAGCAGTTACGGGGGGTATGAAAACACTGAAGCTTTCTTT
len: 17; abundance: -; v_gene: TRBV24-1; j_gene: TRBJ2-3; d_gene: TRBD2; CDR3aa: CATSDSQAGELTDTQYF; CDR3nt: TGTGCCACCAGTGATTCCCAAGCGGGGGAGCTCACAGATACGCAGTATTTT
len: 13; abundance: -; v_gene: TRBV7-9; j_gene: TRBJ1-4; d_gene: -; CDR3aa: CASSSGSNEKLFF; CDR3nt: TGTGCCAGCAGCTCCGGATCTAATGAAAAACTGTTTTTT
len: 16; abundance: -; v_gene: TRBV4-1; j_gene: TRBJ2-3; d_gene: TRBD2; CDR3aa: CASSQGTSSSTDTQYF; CDR3nt: TGCGCCAGCAGCCAAGGGACTAGCAGTAGCACAGATACGCAGTATTTT
len: 16; abundance: -; v_gene: TRBV14; j_gene: TRBJ1-2; d_gene: -; CDR3aa: CASSQGPGALGYGYTF; CDR3nt: TGTGCCAGCAGCCAAGGTCCGGGGGCGCTTGGCTATGGCTACACCTTC
len: 15; abundance: -; v_gene: TRBV3-1; j_gene: TRBJ1-3; d_gene: TRBD1; CDR3aa: CASSLQGGLGNTIYF; CDR3nt: TGTGCCAGCAGCCTCCAGGGGGGACTAGGAAACACCATATATTTT
len: 16; abundance: many; v_gene: TRBV7-6; j_gene: TRBJ2-1; d_gene: TRBD2; CDR3aa: CASSSELAGGSNEQFF; CDR3nt: TGTGCCAGCAGCTCGGAGCTAGCGGGGGGATCGAATGAGCAGTTCTTC
len: 15; abundance: many; v_gene: TRBV7-9; j_gene: TRBJ1-2; d_gene: TRBD1; CDR3aa: CASSFADRDWYGYTF; CDR3nt: TGTGCCAGCAGCTTCGCGGACAGGGATTGGTATGGCTACACCTTC
len: 14; abundance: few; v_gene: TRBV25-1; j_gene: TRBJ2-1; d_gene: TRBD1; CDR3aa: CASSGDRRYNEQFF; CDR3nt: TGTGCCAGCAGTGGGGACAGGCGATACAATGAGCAGTTCTTC
len: 12; abundance: -; v_gene: TRBV6-1; j_gene: TRBJ2-7; d_gene: -; CDR3aa: CATTEFSYEQYF; CDR3nt: TGTGCCACAACAGAGTTCTCCTACGAGCAGTACTTC
len: 13; abundance: many; v_gene: TRBV7-6; j_gene: TRBJ2-7; d_gene: -; CDR3aa: CASSFLGSYEQYF; CDR3nt: TGTGCCAGCAGCTTTCTAGGGTCCTACGAGCAGTACTTC
len: 15; abundance: -; v_gene: TRBV4-2; j_gene: TRBJ2-2; d_gene: -; CDR3aa: CASSQEEGGNGELFF; CDR3nt: TGTGCCAGCAGCCAAGAAGAAGGGGGTAACGGGGAGCTGTTTTTT
len: 15; abundance: -; v_gene: TRBV28; j_gene: TRBJ1-4; d_gene: -; CDR3aa: CASSSTETPNEKLFF; CDR3nt: TGTGCCAGCAGTTCTACCGAGACACCGAATGAAAAACTGTTTTTT
len: 13; abundance: -; v_gene: TRBV29-1; j_gene: TRBJ2-1; d_gene: -; CDR3aa: CSAPADSSYEQFF; CDR3nt: TGCAGCGCCCCGGCGGACAGCTCGTATGAGCAGTTCTTC
len: 16; abundance: few; v_gene: TRBV19; j_gene: TRBJ1-1; d_gene: -; CDR3aa: CASSIDHAAMNTEAFF; CDR3nt: TGTGCCAGTAGTATAGATCATGCAGCTATGAACACTGAAGCTTTCTTT
len: 18; abundance: few; v_gene: TRBV7-6; j_gene: TRBJ2-2; d_gene: -; CDR3aa: CASTPGLERAYWTGELFF; CDR3nt: TGTGCCAGCACCCCCGGGTTGGAGCGGGCTTACTGGACCGGGGAGCTGTTTTTT
len: 14; abundance: few; v_gene: TRBV6-4; j_gene: TRBJ2-2; d_gene: -; CDR3aa: CASSVGLLAGELFF; CDR3nt: TGTGCCAGCAGTGTCGGTCTTCTGGCCGGGGAGCTGTTTTTT
len: 16; abundance: -; v_gene: TRBV24-1; j_gene: TRBJ2-3; d_gene: TRBD2; CDR3aa: CATSDFPRDYTDTQYF; CDR3nt: TGTGCCACCAGTGATTTCCCACGGGACTACACAGATACGCAGTATTTT
len: 15; abundance: few; v_gene: TRBV6-5; j_gene: TRBJ2-7; d_gene: -; CDR3aa: CASSYRAGASREQYF; CDR3nt: TGTGCCAGCAGTTACCGGGCAGGGGCGTCGCGCGAGCAGTACTTC
len: 15; abundance: -; v_gene: TRBV10-3; j_gene: TRBJ2-1; d_gene: -; CDR3aa: CAISVEGSSYNEQFF; CDR3nt: TGTGCCATCAGTGTCGAGGGGAGCTCCTACAATGAGCAGTTCTTC
len: 16; abundance: few; v_gene: TRBV19; j_gene: TRBJ1-1; d_gene: TRBD1; CDR3aa: CASRPFRTGGNTEAFF; CDR3nt: TGTGCCAGTAGACCTTTTAGGACAGGGGGCAACACTGAAGCTTTCTTT
len: 17; abundance: -; v_gene: TRBV7-6; j_gene: TRBJ1-2; d_gene: -; CDR3aa: CASSLESDFPRQRAYTF; CDR3nt: TGTGCCAGCAGCTTAGAAAGTGACTTCCCGAGACAGCGAGCGTACACCTTC
len: 16; abundance: few; v_gene: TRBV20-1; j_gene: TRBJ2-6; d_gene: TRBD1; CDR3aa: CSATGAGGAGANVLTF; CDR3nt: TGCAGTGCTACGGGAGCAGGGGGCGCTGGGGCCAACGTCCTGACTTTC
len: 13; abundance: -; v_gene: TRBV11-2; j_gene: TRBJ2-5; d_gene: -; CDR3aa: CATQRTTGETQYF; CDR3nt: TGTGCCACTCAGAGGACTACAGGCGAGACCCAGTACTTC
len: 15; abundance: -; v_gene: TRBV15; j_gene: TRBJ2-1; d_gene: TRBD2; CDR3aa: CATSRTSGGANEQFF; CDR3nt: TGTGCCACCAGCAGAACTAGCGGGGGGGCCAATGAGCAGTTCTTC
len: 12; abundance: -; v_gene: TRBV6-2/TRBV6-3; j_gene: TRBJ1-2; d_gene: -; CDR3aa: CASSYPGVDHTF; CDR3nt: TGTGCCAGCAGTTATCCGGGGGTTGATCACACCTTC
len: 16; abundance: -; v_gene: TRBV7-6; j_gene: TRBJ1-3; d_gene: -; CDR3aa: CASSPGGRLSGNTIYF; CDR3nt: TGTGCCAGCAGCCCAGGAGGACGCTTGTCTGGAAACACCATATATTTT
len: 13; abundance: -; v_gene: TRBV19; j_gene: TRBJ2-5; d_gene: -; CDR3aa: CASSIGAGRTQYF; CDR3nt: TGTGCCAGTAGTATCGGAGCAGGCAGGACCCAGTACTTC
len: 14; abundance: -; v_gene: TRBV7-2; j_gene: TRBJ2-3; d_gene: TRBD2; CDR3aa: CASSSGGGADTQYF; CDR3nt: TGTGCCAGCAGCTCGGGGGGGGGGGCAGATACGCAGTATTTT